This T cell receptor beta chain was observed in a study of vaccination and CD4 T cells after COVID-19 (dated by TCRdb to the early 2020s). In the study overall: Every convalescent patient had a positive nasal swab PCR test for SARS-CoV-2, with mild disease in nine patients and severe disease in one. Two doses of either the Pfizer-BioNTech BNT162b2 vaccine (n=8) or the Moderna mRNA-1273 vaccine (n=2) were administered to participants. The convalescent cohort comprised six males and four females, including two Hispanic individuals, seven Caucasians, two Asians and one multiracial person. In 10 COVID-19 convalescent patients and a handful of infection-naive healthy vaccine recipients, the spike-specific CD4+ TCR repertoire before mRNA vaccination was compared with the repertoire after mRNA vaccination. Post-COVID blood samples from convalescent patients were collected a median of 101 days after diagnosis, with a range of roughly 35 to 180 days. As controls, cultures received a CEFX viral epitope pool (the positive control), an HIV-1 Nef peptide pool (the negative control), or no peptide at all. The time from the second vaccine dose to post-vaccine blood sampling had a median of around 72 days and ranged from about 14 to 250 days. For stimulating the cultures, overlapping spike peptide pools were used, derived from SARS-CoV-2 as well as from the common cold coronaviruses HCoV-NL63, HCoV-OC43 and HCoV-229E.

The sample's treatment or condition label, decoded: roughly 11-day PBMC culture with coronavirus spike peptide pools or control peptides (ViraFEST assay). To expand antigen-specific T cells with peptide pools and then pick out the expanded clonotypes through TCR sequencing, the study relied on the ViraFEST assay. Positive SARS-CoV-2 PCR tests in the convalescent patients dated from March to December 2020, before Alpha, Beta and Delta variants emerged in the United States. About 1.8 million PBMCs per well were cultured in IMDM with roughly 5% human AB serum and around 10 IU/ml IL-2, plus 10 ug/ml peptide pools. On days 3 and 7, half of the culture medium was replaced with fresh IL-2-containing medium. Once the cells had been in culture for roughly 10 days, the EasySep CD4+ T cell isolation kit was used to isolate CD4+ T cells by negative selection. PBMCs were separated from whole blood using Ficoll-Paque Plus gradient centrifugation and then either used fresh or cryopreserved at -140C. Culture conditions were generally each tested in triplicate wells.

What the research found in general, with its limitations: The median number of SARS-CoV-2-reactive clonotypes rose from 21 after infection to roughly 38 after vaccination, but the change was not significant. In convalescent patients, a median about 86% of post-vaccine SARS-CoV-2-reactive clones were detected only after vaccination, suggesting vaccine-specific priming. The study included relatively few convalescent patients and did not analyze early timepoints after natural infection. Of the vaccine-specific clones found in convalescent patients, nearly all (304 of 307) were mono-reactive for SARS-CoV-2 spike instead of being cross-reactive with common cold coronaviruses.

Receptors were amplified or captured by PCR. TCR sequencing of DNA from cultured CD4+ T cells used the Oncomine TCR Beta short-read assay at the Johns Hopkins FTIC core. Genomic DNA was extracted from the cultured CD4+ T cells with the QIAamp micro DNA kit. The Oncomine TCR Beta libraries from cultured CD4+ T cells were pooled using unique dual indexes and then sequenced on an Illumina iSeq 100. The source study handled its data this way. Non-productive sequences were filtered out, and CDR3s that did not start with C, did not end with F or W, or were shorter than 7 amino acids were discarded. Antigen-specific clonotypes were identified using the MANAFEST web application through comparison of peptide-stimulated wells with reference and other culture wells. An FDR below 0.05, an odds ratio above 5, and a productive frequency above 0.1% in at least two of three replicate wells were required for clones to be considered positive. Clonotypes that were significantly expanded in both SARS-CoV-2 spike wells and at least one common cold coronavirus spike condition were defined as cross-reactive. Levenshtein distances (stringdist) and unrooted phylogenetic trees (ape) in R version 3.6.1 were used to assess CDR3 homology. Starting from the raw public reads, TCRdb applied fastp trimming at Q25, assembled clones with MiXCR and retained in-frame beta chains. Each record represents a unique CDR3 protein, reported with the most common genes and DNA among its rows. These V and J calls originate from TCRdb's pipeline instead of the authors' own analysis. This sample holds under 20,000 distinct CDR3 sequences; 55% to 75% were observed only once. The top ten clones comprise around a sixth of the sample.

The cysteine opens and the phenylalanine closes a CDR3 of 15 amino acids. Left in the record is the CDR3 DNA by itself, 45 bases read in frame from the first base. According to the germline V gene (reference sequence), CDR1 reads SGHAT and CDR2 reads FQDESV. Trimming takes 5 bases off V and 4 bases off J; junction bases not matched to a gene: 8. To note about this clonotype: Its antigen is currently not known. The input lacks base qualities; no much larger clone sits a single base away.

Here the chain combines TRBV11-1 and TRBJ1-2, with 9 central nucleotides matching TRBD1. The sequencing sample was made of CD4+ T cells from blood, cultured in vitro. The receptor was isolated from a human donor who had recovered from COVID-19. The sequenced DNA: TGTGCCAGCAGCCCTTCGGGGGGACAGGGCTATGGCTACACCTTC. This sequence encodes CASSPSGGQGYGYTF.